The following is a TCR beta chain sequence with its context. Its antigen is unknown. No clone much larger than this one lies a single base away; base qualities are absent. This record belongs to a study of blood T cell repertoires in COVID-19 (TCRdb year 2020). For the study in its entirety: Samples covering the acute and convalescent phases of COVID-19 were provided by collaborators in the United States, Italy and Spain. Sample metadata almost always included a de-identified subject ID, COVID-19 status, age in years and sex. Where available, HLA class I and class II types were obtained from metadata supplied by the sample provider rather than from assay-based typing. The samples were drawn from two sources: the first 160 participants of the ongoing ImmuneRACE study, and 950 to 1,500 subjects contributed by 6 global collaborators. Subjects who had been exposed to COVID-19, were actively infected with it, or had recovered from it provided the deeply sampled blood TCRbeta repertoires that made up the dataset. The material from the prospective study consisted of cDNA or gDNA derived from T cells, B-cell-depleted T cells, or PBMCs. The repertoires were made available in a free public database intended to serve as a resource for research on the immune response to SARS-CoV-2.

TCRbeta CDR3 regions were amplified from genomic DNA using the immunoSEQ Assay, a bias-controlled multiplex PCR. Turning to the authors' computational methods: Within the assay, amplification of reference gene primers was used to estimate how many nucleated cells each sample contained. To quantify the absolute abundance of each unique TCRbeta CDR3 rearrangement, sequence reads were collapsed and filtered. Productive Simpson clonality was computed per sample as the square root of Simpson's diversity index over productive rearrangements. TCRdb obtained this table from immuneACCESS and retained in-frame rearrangements with V and J assigned. These tables miss some clones; where compared with another copy, unresolved V genes account for less than half of the shortfall, and the remainder is unexplained. That table furnishes V, J and clone size, whereas the DNA furnished D and trimming. The table for this sample lists 40,000 to 55,000 clones; around 92% of them were counted only once. The ten top clones hold 2.2% of the sample.

CDR1 is given as SGHTA and CDR2 as FQGNSA, both from the germline V gene. The CDR3 contains 14 residues, cysteine and phenylalanine counted. The read is trimmed to its CDR3 DNA, 42 bases read in frame from base 1. V is cut by 0 bases and J by 8 bases, and the space between the germline ends is 10 bases. Points the paper makes about the study in general: How much clinical and demographic metadata was included differed by source and by participant, and the metadata was provided uncurated.

Collaborating institutions collected whole blood in K2EDTA tubes following their own protocols. Collaborator samples were shipped for TCRbeta analysis as frozen whole blood, isolated PBMCs, or DNA extracted from either sample type. Material: peripheral blood. The rearranged segments are TRBV7-2 and TRBJ1-4; TRBD1 is a weak D gene call, 6 bases matching. This TCR derives from a human donor in a cohort sampled during active COVID-19. The CDR3 region: CASSLAGAGEKLFF. In nucleotide form, the sequence is TGTGCCAGCAGCTTAGCGGGGGCAGGAGAAAAACTGTTTTTT.